This TCR beta chain came from a study of regulatory T cells in long-lasting Graves disease. This clonotype was observed at least ten times. Its antigen is as yet unknown. The time point denotes: newly diagnosed GD, antithyroid drugs for less than 3 months. PBMCs were the source of the RNA used for TCR sequencing. One endocrinology department in Xi'an, China, was where patients came from. The V gene's germline CDR1 is LGHDT and CDR2 YNNKEL (reference sequence). This CDR3 is built from 15 residues. Trimming pared 5 bases from V and 2 bases from J, leaving 13 bases between. Combining iRepertoire HTBI primers with Arm-PCR of CDR3 regions, the authors built TCR beta libraries. TCRdb reanalysed the multiplex PCR reads using MiXCR and keeps one entry per CDR3 protein. Among hundreds of thousands of distinct CDR3 sequences listed, around 16% were seen once. Regarding the study as a whole: Less diverse TCR repertoires were seen in persistent Graves' patients than in newly diagnosed ones.

Separately, the same data were catalogued under a study of T cells in Graves' hyperthyroidism and ophthalmopathy. That paper notes: Graves' hyperthyroidism is called stable when ophthalmopathy does not progress within 18 months.

The receptor was isolated from a man between 18 and 35 years old with Graves disease. The material sequenced was peripheral blood mononuclear cells (PBMCs), taken at new diagnosis, from a patient treated with antithyroid drugs. The chain combines TRBV3-1 with TRBJ2-1, with TRBD2 as a possible D gene (6 bases). The CDR3 DNA reads as TGTGCCAGCAGCTACGGGACTGCCACCTACAATGAGCAGTTCTTC. Amino acid sequence: CASSYGTATYNEQFF.